Listed below are T cell receptor beta chains from one sample, sequenced in a study of CD8 T cells in ankylosing spondylitis. TCRdb analysed the 5' RACE reads with MiXCR anew, one entry per CDR3 protein. This table has about 36,000 distinct CDR3 sequences, roughly an eighth appearing once. Sequences were obtained from synovial fluid, either unsorted or a sorted T cell fraction (not recorded which). These receptors originate from a male donor with ankylosing spondylitis. The CDR3 runs from the conserved cysteine through the conserved F or W. The D gene is left open where the match is weak. Rows may omit the clone size; those that give it use once, few, many or a size class.

size	D	V	J	DNA	CDR3
many	.	TRBV9	TRBJ2-1	TGTGCCAGCAGCGGTCCCACCAACAGGGAAGATAATGAGCAGTTCTTC	CASSGPTNREDNEQFF
many	.	TRBV10-3	TRBJ2-7	TGTGCCATCAGTGAAGGTCCTAGCCAAAGCTCCTACGAGCAGTACTTC	CAISEGPSQSSYEQYF
few	.	TRBV7-2	TRBJ1-1	TGTGCCAGCAGCTTAGGACTCAAGGGTGAAGCTTTCTTT	CASSLGLKGEAFF
few	TRBD1	TRBV5-1	TRBJ1-6	TGCGCCAGCAGGAACACAGGGGCGAATTCACCCCTCCACTTT	CASRNTGANSPLHF
.	.	TRBV5-1	TRBJ2-7	TGCGCCAGCAGCTGGACAGGTCGGGGTGGAGTTAGCGGGAAGCAAGGCGAGCAGTACTTC	CASSWTGRGGVSGKQGEQYF
.	TRBD2	TRBV5-1	TRBJ2-1	TGCGCCAGCAGCTTCCCCGGGAGGGCCAATGAGCAGTTCTTC	CASSFPGRANEQFF
few	.	TRBV20-1	TRBJ2-1	TGCAGTGCTAGGTACTGGCACTTCGAGCACTCCTACAATGAGCAGTTCTTC	CSARYWHFEHSYNEQFF
few	.	TRBV7-9	TRBJ2-3	TGTGCCAGCAGCTTACAGGCGGGCCTCACAGATACGCAGTATTTT	CASSLQAGLTDTQYF
few	.	TRBV9	TRBJ2-1	TGTGCCAGCACCGGTAGGGGGGACTACAATGAGCAGTTCTTC	CASTGRGDYNEQFF
many	.	TRBV6-2/TRBV6-3	TRBJ2-7	TGTGCCAGCAGTTATAGTCAGGAGACCCACGAGCAGTACTTC	CASSYSQETHEQYF
.	.	TRBV7-2	TRBJ2-3	TGTGCCAGCAGCCTCCTTCCCGGGACACGACACACAGATACGCAGTATTTT	CASSLLPGTRHTDTQYF
.	TRBD1	TRBV5-5	TRBJ1-2	TGTGCCAGCAGCTGGACAGGGGGATATGGCTACACCTTC	CASSWTGGYGYTF
.	.	TRBV5-1	TRBJ2-1	TGCGCCAGCAGCTTGAGAGGGGCGGCGAAGTACAATGAGCAGTTCTTC	CASSLRGAAKYNEQFF
few	.	TRBV27	TRBJ1-2	TGTGCCAGCAGTCCTCGGACAGCTAACTATGGCTACACCTTC	CASSPRTANYGYTF
.	.	TRBV5-5	TRBJ2-7	TGTGCCAGCAGCTTGGACATCAGGGGCCTTGGCTCCTACGAGCAGTACTTC	CASSLDIRGLGSYEQYF
many	.	TRBV7-9	TRBJ1-2	TGTGCCAGCAGCTTAGCTTCGGGGGTACATGGCTACACCTTC	CASSLASGVHGYTF
.	.	TRBV5-1	TRBJ2-7	TGCGCCAGCAGCTTGCAGGGTCTAGCCTACGAGCAGTACTTC	CASSLQGLAYEQYF
few	.	TRBV10-3	TRBJ2-2	TGTGCCATCAGTGCAGACCCAGAGACCGGGGAGCTGTTTTTT	CAISADPETGELFF
many	.	TRBV6-1	TRBJ1-6	TGTGCCAGCAGTCTGGACAGCTATAATTCACCCCTCCACTTT	CASSLDSYNSPLHF
.	TRBD1	TRBV10-3	TRBJ2-1	TGTGCCATCAGCCCGGGACAGGCGAGACATAAGGAGCAGTTCTTC	CAISPGQARHKEQFF
.	.	TRBV30	TRBJ1-2	TGTGCCTCTGACAGCTTAGCTAACTATGGCTACACCTTC	CASDSLANYGYTF
many	.	TRBV6-2/TRBV6-3	TRBJ1-5	TGTGCCAGCAGTTACGAGGCCCATCAGCCCCAGCATTTT	CASSYEAHQPQHF
many	TRBD1	TRBV4-1	TRBJ2-7	TGCGCCAGCAGCCAAGAATTTTCGACAGGGGACGATTACGAGCAGTACTTC	CASSQEFSTGDDYEQYF
few	.	TRBV25-1	TRBJ2-7	TGTGCCAGCAGAGGGGCCAGGGAGGCTAGCGAGCAGTACTTC	CASRGAREASEQYF
many	.	TRBV6-2/TRBV6-3	TRBJ2-2	TGTGCCAGCCGGTCCCAGGTGGGATCTAAAGGGACCGGGGAGCTGTTTTTT	CASRSQVGSKGTGELFF
.	.	TRBV6-2/TRBV6-3	TRBJ2-1	TGTGCCAGCAGTTACTCGAGAGGGAATGAGCAGTTCTTC	CASSYSRGNEQFF
few	TRBD2	TRBV5-6	TRBJ2-1	TGTGCCATGAGCTTCGGGGGGTCCCACAATGAGCAGTTCTTC	CAMSFGGSHNEQFF
few	TRBD1	TRBV13	TRBJ1-1	TGTGCCAGCAGCGCCAGGGACAGGGGGCAGTACGACACTGAAGCTTTCTTT	CASSARDRGQYDTEAFF
.	.	TRBV7-9	TRBJ1-1	TGTGCCAGCAGCAAGGATGGGCGGAACACTGAAGCTTTCTTT	CASSKDGRNTEAFF
.	TRBD2	TRBV4-2	TRBJ2-1	TGTGCCAGCAGCCGCGGGCCTAGCGGGAACCATGAGCAGTTCTTC	CASSRGPSGNHEQFF
.	.	TRBV6-2/TRBV6-3	TRBJ1-6	TGTGCCAGCAGTTATGATTTCGTCGCCTATAATTCACCCCTCCACTTT	CASSYDFVAYNSPLHF
.	.	TRBV28	TRBJ2-2	TGTGTCACCTCAGGAGGGGGTCCCGGGGAGCTGATTTTT	CVTSGGGPGELIF
many	.	TRBV28	TRBJ1-2	TGTGCCAGCAGTTACCCCACCCAGGGCTACACCTTC	CASSYPTQGYTF
many	.	TRBV24-1	TRBJ1-2	TGTGCCACCAGTGAAACCGGGACTAACTATGGCTACACCTTC	CATSETGTNYGYTF
few	.	TRBV7-6	TRBJ1-1	TGTGCCAGCACCTCCCGTCTTAGAGGGCCCGGGGAGGAAGCTTTCTTT	CASTSRLRGPGEEAFF
many	TRBD2	TRBV9	TRBJ2-3	TGTGCCAGCAGCGTGGAGACTAGCGGGAGGGCCTATACGCAGTATTTT	CASSVETSGRAYTQYF
few	.	TRBV9	TRBJ2-7	TGTGCCAGCAGCGTAGCTGCGGGAAGGTCCTACGAGCAGTACTTC	CASSVAAGRSYEQYF
few	.	TRBV6-1	TRBJ1-6	TGTGCCAGCACTGAGACCCCAGAAGGGTCACCCCTCCACTTT	CASTETPEGSPLHF
few	TRBD2	TRBV6-2/TRBV6-3	TRBJ2-7	TGTGCCAGCAGTTACCTTGCGGGAGAAAGCCACGAGCAGTACTTC	CASSYLAGESHEQYF
few	.	TRBV6-2/TRBV6-3	TRBJ1-5	TGTGCCAGCAGTTACGCGCAGAGGATAGATCAGCCCCAGCATTTT	CASSYAQRIDQPQHF
medium-sized	.	TRBV20-1	TRBJ2-5	TGCAGTGCTAGGCCCGGGGCCGAGGTGGAGACCCAGTACTTC	CSARPGAEVETQYF
many	TRBD1	TRBV6-1	TRBJ2-3	TGTGCCAGCAGCTCGACTCCGGGACAGGGCACAGATACGCAGTATTTT	CASSSTPGQGTDTQYF
few	TRBD1	TRBV10-3	TRBJ1-4	TGTGCCATCAGTTCAAGGACAGGGGAAAAACTGTTTTTT	CAISSRTGEKLFF
few	.	TRBV20-1	TRBJ2-5	TGCAGTGCTAGCCCGGACAGGCTGGCCGCGGGGGGCCAGTACTTC	CSASPDRLAAGGQYF